These T cell receptor beta chains were read from a single sample in a study of blood T cell repertoires in COVID-19. Repertoires were generated with immunoSEQ multiplex PCR, while TCRdb's copy carries only in-frame clones and drops some. The sample yields some 230,000 clones, around four fifths seen once. Specimen: peripheral blood. Source of these receptors: an older woman who had recovered from COVID-19. Each CDR3 is given with its conserved first and last residue. The order of the fields is D gene, V gene, J gene, clone size, CDR3 DNA, CDR3 protein. A D gene is named only where the DNA matches it firmly. The size of a clone is reported for some rows only, either as once, few or many, or as a class for expanded clones.

D: TRBD1
V: TRBV27
J: TRBJ1-2
size: .
DNA: TGTGCCAGCAGTCCACCGGGACAGGGGGCCCGGGGGAAAGGCTACACCTTC
CDR3: CASSPPGQGARGKGYTF

D: .
V: TRBV11-1
J: TRBJ1-3
size: .
DNA: TGTGCCAGCAGCTCACAACAGGGACCTGGAAACACCATATATTTT
CDR3: CASSSQQGPGNTIYF

D: .
V: TRBV10-3
J: TRBJ2-5
size: few
DNA: TGTGCCATCAGTGGGTCTCGGGGAGAGACCCAGTACTTC
CDR3: CAISGSRGETQYF

D: TRBD1
V: TRBV15
J: TRBJ2-3
size: .
DNA: TGTGCCACCAGCAGGGAAGACAGGGGTTTCCGAGATACGCAGTATTTT
CDR3: CATSREDRGFRDTQYF

D: .
V: TRBV2
J: TRBJ1-2
size: .
DNA: TGTGCCAGCAGTCCCACAGGGCCCATCCTCCGCTTC
CDR3: CASSPTGPILRF

D: .
V: TRBV7-9
J: TRBJ2-3
size: .
DNA: TGTGCCAGCAGCTTAGCCGGGACAACCCCTAGCACAGATACGCAGTATTTT
CDR3: CASSLAGTTPSTDTQYF

D: TRBD2
V: TRBV7-6
J: TRBJ2-1
size: .
DNA: TGTGCCAGCAGCTTAGAGGGGCTAGCGGGGGGGCGTGAGCAGTTCTTC
CDR3: CASSLEGLAGGREQFF

D: TRBD1
V: TRBV27
J: TRBJ1-4
size: .
DNA: TGTGCCAGCAGTTTGACGCCGGGACAGAATAATGAAAAACTGTTTTTT
CDR3: CASSLTPGQNNEKLFF

D: TRBD1
V: TRBV5-1
J: TRBJ2-1
size: .
DNA: TGCGCCAGCAGCTCCGGGACAGGGGGCTCTTTGGCCTACAATGAGCAGTTCTTC
CDR3: CASSSGTGGSLAYNEQFF

D: TRBD1
V: TRBV6-4
J: TRBJ1-6
size: .
DNA: TGTGCCAGCAGTGAATCGACAGGGGACAATTCACCCCTCCACTTT
CDR3: CASSESTGDNSPLHF

D: .
V: TRBV7-2
J: TRBJ2-5
size: .
DNA: TGTGCCAGCAGTGGGGACATACAAGAGACCCAGTACTTC
CDR3: CASSGDIQETQYF

D: TRBD1
V: TRBV27
J: TRBJ2-2
size: .
DNA: TGTGCCAGCAGTCCAATACCGGGACAGGGGCACACCGGGGAGCTGTTTTTT
CDR3: CASSPIPGQGHTGELFF

D: TRBD2
V: TRBV6-2/TRBV6-3
J: TRBJ2-1
size: .
DNA: TGTGCCAGCAGTCAAGGACTAGCGGGGGGATACTCCTACAATGAGCAGTTCTTC
CDR3: CASSQGLAGGYSYNEQFF

D: .
V: TRBV29-1
J: TRBJ1-5
size: .
DNA: TGCAGCGGGGCCCAGGTGGGGGGGCCCCAGCATTTT
CDR3: CSGAQVGGPQHF

D: TRBD1
V: TRBV27
J: TRBJ1-6
size: few
DNA: TGTGCCAGCAGCGACAGGGTATCACCCCTCCACTTT
CDR3: CASSDRVSPLHF

D: TRBD1
V: TRBV10-3
J: TRBJ1-5
size: .
DNA: TGTGCCACCTCCGGGACAGCGAATCAGCCCCAGCATTTT
CDR3: CATSGTANQPQHF

D: .
V: TRBV19
J: TRBJ1-1
size: .
DNA: TGTGCCAGTAGTATATCGGGGAGGGACACTGAAGCTTTCTTT
CDR3: CASSISGRDTEAFF

D: .
V: TRBV6-5
J: TRBJ2-1
size: .
DNA: TGTGCCAGCAGTTATAGCCGCGAGAGGGAGCAGTTCTTC
CDR3: CASSYSREREQFF

D: .
V: TRBV7-2
J: TRBJ1-2
size: .
DNA: TGTGCCAGCAGGTTCACTGGGGAGAATGGCTACACCTTC
CDR3: CASRFTGENGYTF

D: .
V: TRBV4-3
J: TRBJ2-2
size: .
DNA: TGCGCCAGCAGCCAAGATGCGGGCAGCCACACCGGGGAGCTGTTTTTT
CDR3: CASSQDAGSHTGELFF

D: TRBD1
V: TRBV30
J: TRBJ2-5
size: .
DNA: TGTGCCGGAACCCAGGGGGCGCTGTCAAAGACCCAGTACTTC
CDR3: CAGTQGALSKTQYF

D: TRBD2
V: TRBV24-1
J: TRBJ2-3
size: .
DNA: TGTGCCACCAGTGATGTAACTAGCGGGGGTGTCTCAGATACGCAGTATTTT
CDR3: CATSDVTSGGVSDTQYF